The 2 T cell receptor beta chains presented below share a single source sample, sequenced in a study of cytomegalovirus exposure and HLA in healthy donors. Data came from immunoSEQ multiplex PCR; TCRdb stores just in-frame clones and leaves some out. The table records 85,000 to 120,000 clones, less than 90% of them present only once. The sample taken for sequencing was PBMCs. The receptors stem from a young woman in good health and CMV-seropositive.

V is TRBV28 and J is TRBJ2-7, with TRBD2 matching over 9 bases. Trimming at V came to 3 bases and at J to 2 bases, leaving 8 bases not matched to a gene. Germline lookup yields CDR1 MDHEN and CDR2 SYDVKM. This CDR3 has 16 amino acids. CDR3 protein: CASSFPLLAGTYEQYF. The CDR3 nucleotides are TGTGCCAGCAGTTTTCCCCTGCTAGCGGGAACCTACGAGCAGTACTTC. The whole variable domain, filled in from reference TRBV28 and TRBJ2-7, reads DVKVTQSSRYLVKRTGEKVFLECVQDMDHENMFWYRQDPGLGLRLIYFSYDVKMKEKGDIPEGYSVSREKKERFSLILESASTNQTSMYLCASSFPLLAGTYEQYFGPGTRLTVT.

The rearrangement links TRBV6-5 to TRBJ2-7; D is perhaps TRBD2 (5 bases). The CDR3 covers 14 residues. Trimming took 10 bases from V and 2 from J, leaving 18 bases between them. Germline V gives CDR1 MNHEY, CDR2 SVGAGI. CDR3 sequence reads: CATRRISGAYEQYF. For the CDR3, the DNA is TGTGCCACACGAAGGATATCCGGGGCCTACGAGCAGTACTTC.